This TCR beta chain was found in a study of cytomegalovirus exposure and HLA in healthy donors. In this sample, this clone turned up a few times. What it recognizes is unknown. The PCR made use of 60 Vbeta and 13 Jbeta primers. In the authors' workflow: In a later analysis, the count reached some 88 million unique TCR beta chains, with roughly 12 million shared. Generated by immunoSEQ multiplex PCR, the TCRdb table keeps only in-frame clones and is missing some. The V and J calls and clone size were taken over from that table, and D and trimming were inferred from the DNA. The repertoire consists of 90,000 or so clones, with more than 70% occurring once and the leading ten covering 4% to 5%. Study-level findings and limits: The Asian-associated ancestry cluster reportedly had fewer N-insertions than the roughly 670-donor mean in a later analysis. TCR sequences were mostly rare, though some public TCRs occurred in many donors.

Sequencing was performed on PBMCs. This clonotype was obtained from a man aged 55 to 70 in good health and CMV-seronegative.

CDR3: CASSPQDFSLSNYGYTF. The DNA for the CDR3 is TGTGCCAGCAGCCCCCAGGACTTCTCCCTGTCCAACTATGGCTACACCTTC. This rearrangement joins TRBV7-9 to TRBJ1-2; D unresolved. Trimming removed 5 bases from V and 2 bases from J, with 21 bases in between. Germline CDR1 reads SEHNR; CDR2 reads FQNEAQ (reference sequence). The CDR3 is 17 amino acids.